These 23 T cell receptor beta chains were sequenced from one sample in a study of cytomegalovirus exposure and HLA in healthy donors. PCR amplification relied on 60 Vbeta primers (plus 13 Jbeta primers). Profiled with immunoSEQ multiplex PCR; TCRdb holds only in-frame clones, not every one. In the table there are about 150,000 clones, about three quarters of which are singletons. Sequenced material: PBMCs. The receptors were sampled from a woman aged 40-49 years in good health and CMV-seronegative.

This clone was seen only a few times. This chain uses TRBV19 with TRBJ1-1; 7 positions match TRBD1. The germline V gene encodes CDR1 LNHDA and CDR2 SQIVND (reference sequence). The CDR3 runs 14 residues. The ends lost 4 bases at V and 0 bases at J; junction bases unmatched: 2. The CDR3, as DNA: TGTGCCAGTAGTAGGGACAGCATGAACACTGAAGCTTTCTTT. This encodes CASSRDSMNTEAFF.

In its sample, this clone was seen once. The chain couples TRBV5-4 to TRBJ2-1; TRBD2 might be the D (5 bases). Trimming took 4 bases from V and 0 from J, leaving 17 bases between them. Germline V gene sequence: CDR1 SGHNT, CDR2 YYREEE (reference sequence). The length of the CDR3 is 17 residues. This CDR3 is CASSAKGSVVSYNEQFF. The CDR3 region has the DNA TGTGCCAGCAGCGCCAAAGGTAGCGTCGTCTCCTACAATGAGCAGTTCTTC.

This clone was observed a single time. The V call is TRBV2, the J call TRBJ2-7; 10 bases align to TRBD2. The CDR3 spans 14 residues. Germline values: CDR1 SNHLY, CDR2 FYNNEI. V was clipped by 4 bases and J by 4 bases; unmatched bases: 4. CDR3 in amino acids: CASSASGSQYEQYF. The CDR3 region has the DNA TGTGCCAGCAGTGCTAGCGGGAGCCAGTACGAGCAGTACTTC. Full variable domain (rest looked up from reference TRBV2 and TRBJ2-7): EPEVTQTPSHQVTQMGQEVILRCVPISNHLYFYWYRQILGQKVEFLVSFYNNEISEKSEIFDDQFSVERPDGSNFTLKIRSTKLEDSAMYFCASSASGSQYEQYFGPGTRLTVT.

CDR3 DNA: TGTGCCAGCAGCGAGGCTCCGGGGACTGAAGCTTTCTTT. This gives the protein CASSEAPGTEAFF. The chain combines TRBV6-4 with TRBJ1-1; D not certain. V shed 6 bases and J shed 5 bases, with 13 bases lying between them. The CDR3 runs 13 residues. Per the germline V gene, CDR1 is MRHNA and CDR2 is SNTAGT.

This chain uses TRBV5-6 with TRBJ1-1, with 7 bases fitting TRBD1. V was pared by 2 bases and J by 6 bases, with 4 bases of the junction left unmatched. CDR3 size: 13 residues. Germline CDR1 and CDR2: SGHDT and YYEEEE. This CDR3 reads CASSLDTGAEAFF. CDR3 sequence (DNA): TGTGCCAGCAGCTTAGATACAGGGGCTGAAGCTTTCTTT.

CDR3 nucleotides: TGTGCCAGCAGTTACGAAAATCAGGGGGCGGGCGGCTACACCTTC. This codes for CASSYENQGAGGYTF. The chain couples TRBV6-5 to TRBJ1-2; TRBD1 matches 8 bases. Trimming cost V 2 bases and J 8 bases; bases outside gene matches: 10. Germline loops: CDR1 MNHEY, CDR2 SVGAGI. The CDR3 is 15 residues long.

The chain is built from TRBV4-1 and TRBJ2-3; 11 nucleotides agree with TRBD2. J was trimmed by 2 bases and V by 3 bases; bases with no gene match: 4. The CDR3 is 16 amino acids. CDR1 MGHRA and CDR2 YSYEKL come from the germline V gene. Written as DNA, the CDR3 is TGCGCCAGCAGCCACCCGGGACTAGCGGACACAGATACGCAGTATTTT. The encoded protein is CASSHPGLADTDTQYF.

This chain links TRBV30 with TRBJ2-2; 7 nucleotides line up with TRBD1. The CDR3 sequence is 14 residues long. V was clipped by 5 bases and J by 0 bases; unmatched bases: 3. Germline V lookup: CDR1 GTSNPN, CDR2 SVGIG (reference sequence). CDR3 residues: CAWLQGANTGELFF. In nucleotides, the CDR3 is TGTGCCTGGCTTCAGGGGGCGAACACCGGGGAGCTGTTTTTT.

CDR3 sequence: CASSYSLVGKYGQYF. DNA for the CDR3: TGTGCCAGCAGTTACTCGTTGGTCGGGAAGTACGGGCAGTATTTT. The rearrangement joins TRBV6-5 to TRBJ2-3, with D possibly being TRBD2 (5 bases). There are 15 residues in the CDR3. Germline V gene data show CDR1 as MNHEY and CDR2 as SVGAGI. Trimming shortened V by 0 bases and J by 11 bases, and 18 bases separated the two germline ends.

The genes are TRBV10-2 and TRBJ2-5; D remains ambiguous. In germline, CDR1 is WSHSY, CDR2 SAAADI. The CDR3 length is 13 residues. Trimming removed 1 base at V and 5 bases at J, with 8 bases between. The CDR3 protein is CASSEYLPETQYF. Here the CDR3 DNA reads TGCGCCAGCAGTGAGTACCTACCGGAGACCCAGTACTTC.

This clone was found a few times. This chain connects TRBV7-9 to TRBJ1-2; D call uncertain. Per germline, CDR1 SEHNR and CDR2 FQNEAQ (reference sequence). This CDR3 contains 14 residues. Trimming left V 1 base short and J 8 bases short, with 14 bases between. This chain's CDR3 is CASSLEVRGKGYTF. As DNA, the CDR3 is TGTGCCAGCAGCTTAGAGGTACGGGGAAAAGGCTACACCTTC.

The V gene is TRBV6-1, the J gene TRBJ1-2, with 7 bases aligning to TRBD1. The CDR3 length is 15 residues. The junction had 6 bases not matched to a gene; V was cut back by 1 base and J by 4 bases. Germline CDR1 reads MNHNS; CDR2 reads SASEGT. CDR3 nucleotide sequence: TGTGCCAGCAGTGAAGGGTCAGGGGGGTCCTATGGCTACACCTTC. Its translation: CASSEGSGGSYGYTF.

V and J are TRBV19 and TRBJ1-4; D is unclear. CDR1 LNHDA and CDR2 SQIVND come from the germline V gene (reference sequence). Deletions cut 4 bases from V and 5 bases from J, with 8 bases between. The CDR3 is made up of 13 amino acids. The CDR3: CASSRQSNEKLFF. The CDR3 nucleotides are TGTGCCAGTAGTAGGCAGTCCAATGAAAAACTGTTTTTT.

The chain links TRBV6-5 to TRBJ1-1, with 9 bases aligning to TRBD1. V dropped 7 bases and J dropped 5; count of bases not matched to a gene: 5. The CDR3 has 13 amino acids. Per the germline V gene, CDR1 is MNHEY and CDR2 is SVGAGI. The CDR3 DNA reads TGTGCCAGCACCCCGACAGGGGGAACTGAAGCTTTCTTT. This codes for CASTPTGGTEAFF.

The chain combines TRBV23-1 with TRBJ2-6, with unresolved D. TRBV23-1 is reported as an ORF; its role is uncertain. The CDR3 is 15 amino acids. Trimming took off 0 bases at V and 1 base at J, with 4 bases between the two ends. The CDR3: CASSQSTSGANVLTF. CDR3 nucleotides: TGCGCCAGCAGTCAATCTACTTCTGGGGCCAACGTCCTGACTTTC.

The chain is built from TRBV11-3 and TRBJ2-7; a weak D match, TRBD1 (7 bases). Germline lookup yields CDR1 SGHNT and CDR2 YENEEA. The CDR3 runs to 12 residues. Trimming removed 2 bases at V and 7 bases at J, with 9 bases between. The DNA of the CDR3 is TGTGCCAGCAGCTTACAGGGGGGAGAGCAGTACTTC. Residues: CASSLQGGEQYF.

This chain uses TRBV6-6 with TRBJ2-1; D is perhaps TRBD2 (5 bases). Between the trimmed V and J ends, which lost 5 bases and 4 bases, there was a span of 15 bases. Per germline, CDR1 MNHNY and CDR2 SVGAGI (reference sequence). The CDR3 contains 15 residues. CDR3 sequence: CASSPAQAEYNEQFF. The CDR3 DNA follows: TGTGCCAGCAGTCCAGCCCAAGCGGAGTACAATGAGCAGTTCTTC.

The chain uses TRBV11-3 and TRBJ2-7; possible D gene TRBD1, 7 bases. The V gene's germline CDR1 is SGHNT and CDR2 YENEEA. Trimming shortened V by 5 bases and J by 5 bases, and 13 bases separated the two germline ends. The CDR3 is made up of 13 amino acids. This CDR3 reads CASSVRGRNEQYF. The DNA for the CDR3 is TGTGCCAGCAGCGTCAGGGGGAGGAACGAGCAGTACTTC.

The rearrangement links TRBV19 to TRBJ2-1, with 7 bases aligning to TRBD1. Unmatched junction bases numbered 9, after V lost 7 bases and J lost 6 bases. Germline CDR1 LNHDA, CDR2 SQIVND (reference sequence). CDR3 length: 14 amino acids. CDR3 bases: TGTGCCAGTACTCTGACAGGGTTGACCAATGAGCAGTTCTTC. It is translated as CASTLTGLTNEQFF.

The chain recombines TRBV19 with TRBJ2-5, with 8 bases fitting TRBD1. There are 15 residues in the CDR3. V lost 6 bases to trimming and J lost 6 bases; unmatched junction nucleotides: 12. Germline-derived CDR1 and CDR2 are LNHDA and SQIVND (reference sequence). CDR3 coding DNA: TGTGCCAGTAGCGGCCCTCCAGGGGGCGTAAAGACCCAGTACTTC. Amino acid sequence: CASSGPPGGVKTQYF.

This clone was seen only once. This sample also contains other DNA sequences that code for the same CDR3. The CDR3 DNA is TGTGCCAGCAGCCCTCGGACAGGGACCTACGAGCAGTACTTC. Translated: CASSPRTGTYEQYF. V gene TRBV7-9 combines with J gene TRBJ2-7, with 8 bases identical to TRBD1. The germline V gene has CDR1 SEHNR and CDR2 FQNEAQ (reference sequence). J lost 2 bases, V lost 5 bases, and 5 bases had no gene match. The CDR3 spans 14 residues.

The rearrangement joins TRBV6-5 to TRBJ2-1; tentative D call: TRBD2 (7 bases). V lost 2 bases to trimming and J lost 6 bases, with 14 bases between them. The CDR3 is 15 residues long. The germline CDR1 and CDR2 sequences are MNHEY and SVGAGI. The CDR3 sequence: CASSYGAGAPNEQFF. The CDR3 nucleotides read TGTGCCAGCAGTTACGGGGCGGGGGCGCCCAATGAGCAGTTCTTC.

The chain combines TRBV30 with TRBJ1-1; TRBD1 matches at 7 bases. V shed 3 bases and J 3 bases; nucleotides not matched to a gene: 1. The CDR3 loop spans 12 amino acids. Germline CDR1 is GTSNPN and CDR2 is SVGIG (reference sequence). CDR3 nucleotide sequence: TGTGCCTGGAGCCAGGGGGACACTGAAGCTTTCTTT. The encoded protein is CAWSQGDTEAFF.